The 2 T cell receptor beta chains below come from one sample, sequenced in a study of shared clonotypes between healthy human individuals. The table came from immunoSEQ multiplex PCR; TCRdb's copy has only in-frame clones and leaves some out. The repertoire holds 230,000 or so clones, with 60% to 70% as singletons. The sample taken for sequencing was memory CD4+ T cells sorted from blood. Stated subset: CD45RA-negative fraction. These receptors all come from a man aged 30-40 years in good health.

This sequence joins TRBV2 and TRBJ2-1, with 8 bases matching TRBD2. Unmatched junction bases numbered 7, after V lost 0 bases and J lost 9 bases. Germline V CDR1 and CDR2: SNHLY, FYNNEI. This CDR3 contains 15 residues. The CDR3 nucleotides are TGTGCCAGCAGTGAAGCGGGCCGGGGGGGAGGTGAGCAGTTCTTC. Its translation is CASSEAGRGGGEQFF.

V gene TRBV7-9 combines with J gene TRBJ2-7; TRBD1 agrees at 7 bases. The CDR3 is 13 amino acids. V shed 4 bases and J 3 bases; nucleotides not matched to a gene: 3. Germline CDR1 SEHNR, CDR2 FQNEAQ (reference sequence). CDR3 sequence (DNA): TGTGCCAGCAGCTCCACAGGGGTCTACGAGCAGTACTTC. Its translation: CASSSTGVYEQYF.